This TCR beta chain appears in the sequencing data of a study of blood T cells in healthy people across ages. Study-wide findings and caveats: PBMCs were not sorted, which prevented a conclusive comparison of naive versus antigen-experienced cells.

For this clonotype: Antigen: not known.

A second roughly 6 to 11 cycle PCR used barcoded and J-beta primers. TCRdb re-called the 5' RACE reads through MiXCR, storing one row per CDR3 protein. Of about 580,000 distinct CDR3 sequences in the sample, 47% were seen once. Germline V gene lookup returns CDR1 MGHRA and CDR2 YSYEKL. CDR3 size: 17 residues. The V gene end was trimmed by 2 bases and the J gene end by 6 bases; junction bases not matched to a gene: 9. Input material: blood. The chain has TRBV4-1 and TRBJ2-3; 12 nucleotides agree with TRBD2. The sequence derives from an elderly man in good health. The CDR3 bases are TGCGCCAGCAGCCAACACGGGACTAGCGGGCTGCAGGATACGCAGTATTTT. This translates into CASSQHGTSGLQDTQYF.